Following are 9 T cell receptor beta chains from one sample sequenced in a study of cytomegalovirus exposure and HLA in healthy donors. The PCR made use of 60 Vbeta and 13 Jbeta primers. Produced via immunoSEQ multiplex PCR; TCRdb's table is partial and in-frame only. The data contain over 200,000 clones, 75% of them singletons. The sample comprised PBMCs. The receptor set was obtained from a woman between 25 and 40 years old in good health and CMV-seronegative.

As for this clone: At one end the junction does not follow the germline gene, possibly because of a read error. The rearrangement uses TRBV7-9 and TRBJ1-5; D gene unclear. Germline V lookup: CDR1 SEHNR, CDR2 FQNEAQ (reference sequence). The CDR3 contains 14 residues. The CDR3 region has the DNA TGTTCCAGCAGCTTAGGGCGGGGAAATCAGCCCCAGCATTTT. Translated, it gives CSSSLGRGNQPQHF.

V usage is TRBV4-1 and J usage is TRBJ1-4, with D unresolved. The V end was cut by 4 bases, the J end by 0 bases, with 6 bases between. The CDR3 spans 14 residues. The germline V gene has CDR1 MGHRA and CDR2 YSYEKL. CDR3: CASSPPPTNEKLFF. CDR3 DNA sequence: TGCGCCAGCAGCCCTCCTCCAACTAATGAAAAACTGTTTTTT.

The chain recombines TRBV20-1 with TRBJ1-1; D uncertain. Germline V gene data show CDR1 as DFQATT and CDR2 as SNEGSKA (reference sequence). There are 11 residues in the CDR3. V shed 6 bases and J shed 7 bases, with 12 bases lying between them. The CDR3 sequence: CSASLEGEAFF. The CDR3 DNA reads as TGCAGTGCCTCATTGGAGGGTGAAGCTTTCTTT.

CDR3 nucleotides: TGTGCCAGCAGTGGAGAGGTATTATCCTACGAGCAGTACTTC. It specifies CASSGEVLSYEQYF. The chain carries TRBV6-5 and TRBJ2-7, with D unclear. CDR1 is MNHEY and CDR2 is SVGAGI in the germline V gene. The CDR3 is 14 amino acids. Trimming took 5 bases from V and 1 from J, leaving 12 bases between them.

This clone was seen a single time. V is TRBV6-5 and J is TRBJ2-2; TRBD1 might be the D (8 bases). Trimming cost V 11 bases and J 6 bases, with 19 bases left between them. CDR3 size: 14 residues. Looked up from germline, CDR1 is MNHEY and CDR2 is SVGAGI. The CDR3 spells CASGTGGGAGELFF. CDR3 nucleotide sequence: TGTGCCTCTGGGACAGGAGGGGGGGCCGGGGAGCTGTTTTTT.

The CDR3, as DNA: TGTGCCAGCAGCAAAGACAGGGGGCAAGAGACCCAGTACTTC. It yields the protein CASSKDRGQETQYF. This chain joins TRBV21-1 and TRBJ2-5; TRBD1 was called by the table and not checked on the DNA. TRBV21-1 is given as a pseudogene. CDR3 length: 14 amino acids.

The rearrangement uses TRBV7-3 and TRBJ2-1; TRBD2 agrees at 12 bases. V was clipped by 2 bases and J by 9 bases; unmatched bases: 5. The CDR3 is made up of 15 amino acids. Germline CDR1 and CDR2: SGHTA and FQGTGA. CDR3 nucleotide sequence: TGTGCCAGCAGCTTAGCTAGCGGGGGGGCCGGTGAGCAGTTCTTC. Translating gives CASSLASGGAGEQFF.

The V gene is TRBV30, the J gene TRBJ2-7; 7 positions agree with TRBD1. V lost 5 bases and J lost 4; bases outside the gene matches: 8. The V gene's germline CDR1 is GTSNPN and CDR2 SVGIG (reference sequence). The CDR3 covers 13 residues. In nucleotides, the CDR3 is TGTGCCTGGTGGAAGGGACAGACTTACGAGCAGTACTTC. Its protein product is CAWWKGQTYEQYF.

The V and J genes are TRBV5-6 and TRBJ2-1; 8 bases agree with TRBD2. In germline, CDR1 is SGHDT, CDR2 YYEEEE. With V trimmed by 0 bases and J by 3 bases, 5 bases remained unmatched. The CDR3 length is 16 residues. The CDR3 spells CASSLVLAGYYNEQFF. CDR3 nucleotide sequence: TGTGCCAGCAGCTTGGTGTTAGCGGGGTACTACAATGAGCAGTTCTTC.